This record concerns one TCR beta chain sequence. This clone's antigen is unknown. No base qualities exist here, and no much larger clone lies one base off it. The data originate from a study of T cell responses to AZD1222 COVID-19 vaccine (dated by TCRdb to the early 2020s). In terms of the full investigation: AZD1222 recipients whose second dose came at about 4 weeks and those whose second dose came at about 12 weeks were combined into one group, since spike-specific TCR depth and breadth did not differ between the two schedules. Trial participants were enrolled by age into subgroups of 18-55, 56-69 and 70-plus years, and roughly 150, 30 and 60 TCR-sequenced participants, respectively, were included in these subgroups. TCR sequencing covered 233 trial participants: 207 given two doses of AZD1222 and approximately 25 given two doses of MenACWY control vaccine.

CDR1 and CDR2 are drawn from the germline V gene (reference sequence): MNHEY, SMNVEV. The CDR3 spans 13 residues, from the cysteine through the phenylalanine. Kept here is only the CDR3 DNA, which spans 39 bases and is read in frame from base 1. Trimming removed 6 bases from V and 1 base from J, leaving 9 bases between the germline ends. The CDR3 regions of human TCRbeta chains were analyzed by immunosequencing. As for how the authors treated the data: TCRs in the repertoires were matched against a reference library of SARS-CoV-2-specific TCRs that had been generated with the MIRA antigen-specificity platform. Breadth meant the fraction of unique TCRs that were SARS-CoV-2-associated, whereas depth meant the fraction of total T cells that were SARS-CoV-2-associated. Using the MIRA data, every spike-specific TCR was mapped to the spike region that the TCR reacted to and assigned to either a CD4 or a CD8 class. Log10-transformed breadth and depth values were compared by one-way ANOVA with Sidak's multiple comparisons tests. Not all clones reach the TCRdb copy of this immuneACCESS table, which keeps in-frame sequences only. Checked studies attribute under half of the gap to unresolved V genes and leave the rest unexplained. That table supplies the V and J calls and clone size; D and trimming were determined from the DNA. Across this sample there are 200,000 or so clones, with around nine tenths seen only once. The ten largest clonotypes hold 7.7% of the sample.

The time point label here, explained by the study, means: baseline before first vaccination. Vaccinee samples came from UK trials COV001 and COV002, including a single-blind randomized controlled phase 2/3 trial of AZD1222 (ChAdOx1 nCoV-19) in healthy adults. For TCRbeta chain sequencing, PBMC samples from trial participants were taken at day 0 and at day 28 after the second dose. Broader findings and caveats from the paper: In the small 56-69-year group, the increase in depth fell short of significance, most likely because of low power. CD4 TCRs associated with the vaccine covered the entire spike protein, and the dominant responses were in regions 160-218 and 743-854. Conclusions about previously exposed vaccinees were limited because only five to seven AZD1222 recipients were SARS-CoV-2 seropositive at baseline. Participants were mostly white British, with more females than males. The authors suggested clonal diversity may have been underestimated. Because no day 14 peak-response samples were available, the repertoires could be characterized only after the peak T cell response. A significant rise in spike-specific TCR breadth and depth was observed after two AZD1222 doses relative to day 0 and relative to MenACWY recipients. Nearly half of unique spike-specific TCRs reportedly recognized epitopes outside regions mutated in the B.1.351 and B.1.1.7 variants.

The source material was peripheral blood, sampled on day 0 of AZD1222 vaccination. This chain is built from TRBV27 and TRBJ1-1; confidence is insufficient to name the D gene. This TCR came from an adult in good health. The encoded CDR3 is CASRGNGNTEAFF. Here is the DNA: TGTGCCAGCAGGGGAAACGGGAACACTGAAGCTTTCTTT.